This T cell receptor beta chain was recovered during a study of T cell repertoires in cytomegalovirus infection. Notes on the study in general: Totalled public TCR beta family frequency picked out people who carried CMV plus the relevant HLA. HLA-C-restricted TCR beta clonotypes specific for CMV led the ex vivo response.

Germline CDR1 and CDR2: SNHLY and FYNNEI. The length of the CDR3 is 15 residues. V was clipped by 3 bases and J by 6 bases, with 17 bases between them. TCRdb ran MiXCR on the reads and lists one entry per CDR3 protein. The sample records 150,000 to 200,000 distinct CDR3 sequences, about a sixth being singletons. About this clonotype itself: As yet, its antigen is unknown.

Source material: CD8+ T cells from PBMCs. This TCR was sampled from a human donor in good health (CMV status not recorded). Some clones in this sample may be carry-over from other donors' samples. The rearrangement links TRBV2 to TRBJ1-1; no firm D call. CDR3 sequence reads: CASSDPRAGGAEAFF. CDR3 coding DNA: TGTGCCAGCAGTGACCCCCGGGCAGGTGGCGCTGAAGCTTTCTTT.